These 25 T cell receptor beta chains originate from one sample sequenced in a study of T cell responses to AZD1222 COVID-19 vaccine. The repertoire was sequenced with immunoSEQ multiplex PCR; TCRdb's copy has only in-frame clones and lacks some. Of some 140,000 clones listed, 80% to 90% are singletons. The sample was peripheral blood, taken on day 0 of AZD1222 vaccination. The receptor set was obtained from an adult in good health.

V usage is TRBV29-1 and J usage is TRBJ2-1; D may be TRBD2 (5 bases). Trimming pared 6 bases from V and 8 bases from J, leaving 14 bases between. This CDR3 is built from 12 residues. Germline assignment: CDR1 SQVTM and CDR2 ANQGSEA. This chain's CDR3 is CSVATRLDEQFF. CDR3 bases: TGCAGCGTGGCTACTAGACTGGATGAGCAGTTCTTC.

The CDR3 DNA reads TGTGCCTGGTCGCCGGGGGTTCCGGGGGATACGCAGTATTTT. Protein product: CAWSPGVPGDTQYF. The chain has TRBV30 and TRBJ2-3, with D tentatively TRBD2 (6 bases). The germline V gene has CDR1 GTSNPN and CDR2 SVGIG (reference sequence). The CDR3 sequence is 14 residues long. V lost 5 bases and J 6 bases, leaving 18 bases between the germline ends.

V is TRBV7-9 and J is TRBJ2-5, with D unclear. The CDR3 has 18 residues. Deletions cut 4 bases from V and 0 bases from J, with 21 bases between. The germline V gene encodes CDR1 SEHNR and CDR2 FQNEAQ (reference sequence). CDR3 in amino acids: CASSSRMSGGNNQETQYF. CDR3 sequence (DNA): TGTGCCAGCAGCTCACGGATGTCGGGTGGGAACAACCAAGAGACCCAGTACTTC.

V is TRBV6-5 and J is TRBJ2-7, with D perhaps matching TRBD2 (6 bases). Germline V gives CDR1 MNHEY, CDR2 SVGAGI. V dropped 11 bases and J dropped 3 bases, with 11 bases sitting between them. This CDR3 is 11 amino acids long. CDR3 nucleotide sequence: TGTGCCGGAGGGGATTACTACGAGCAGTACTTC. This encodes CAGGDYYEQYF.

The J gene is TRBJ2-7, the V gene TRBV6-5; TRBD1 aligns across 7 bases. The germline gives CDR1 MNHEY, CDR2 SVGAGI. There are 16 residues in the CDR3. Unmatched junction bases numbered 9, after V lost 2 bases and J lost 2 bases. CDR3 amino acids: CASSYTLQGTTYEQYF. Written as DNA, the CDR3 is TGTGCCAGCAGTTACACTTTACAGGGGACGACCTACGAGCAGTACTTC.

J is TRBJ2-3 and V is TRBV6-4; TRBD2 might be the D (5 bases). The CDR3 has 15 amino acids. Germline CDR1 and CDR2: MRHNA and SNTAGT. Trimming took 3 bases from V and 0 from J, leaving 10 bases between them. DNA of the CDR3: TGTGCCAGCAGTGAGGGGAGAACTAGCACAGATACGCAGTATTTT. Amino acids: CASSEGRTSTDTQYF.

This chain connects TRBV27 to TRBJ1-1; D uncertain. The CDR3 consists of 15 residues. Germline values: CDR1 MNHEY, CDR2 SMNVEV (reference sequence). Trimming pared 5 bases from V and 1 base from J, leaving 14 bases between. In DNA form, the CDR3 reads TGTGCCAGCAGTCTACTACCCCTCTCGAACACTGAAGCTTTCTTT. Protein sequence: CASSLLPLSNTEAFF.

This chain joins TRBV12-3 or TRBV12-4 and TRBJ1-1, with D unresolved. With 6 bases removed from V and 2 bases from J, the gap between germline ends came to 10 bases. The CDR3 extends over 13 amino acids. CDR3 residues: CASRLQRNTEAFF. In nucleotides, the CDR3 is TGTGCCAGCAGGCTCCAGAGAAACACTGAAGCTTTCTTT.

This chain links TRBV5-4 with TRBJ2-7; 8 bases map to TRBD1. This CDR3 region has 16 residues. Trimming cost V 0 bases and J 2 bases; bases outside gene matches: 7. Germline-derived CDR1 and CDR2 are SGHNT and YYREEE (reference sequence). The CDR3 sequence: CASSLVGDRRPYEQYF. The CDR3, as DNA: TGTGCCAGCAGCTTGGTCGGGGACAGGAGGCCCTACGAGCAGTACTTC.

The CDR3 nucleotides read TGCAGCGTTTCCCAGGGAGGGGATCAGCCCCAGCATTTT. Its translation is CSVSQGGDQPQHF. The chain combines TRBV29-1 with TRBJ1-5; tentatively, D is TRBD1 (5 bases). Trimming cost V 5 bases and J 5 bases, with 13 bases left between them. The CDR3 runs 13 residues. Germline assignment: CDR1 SQVTM and CDR2 ANQGSEA.

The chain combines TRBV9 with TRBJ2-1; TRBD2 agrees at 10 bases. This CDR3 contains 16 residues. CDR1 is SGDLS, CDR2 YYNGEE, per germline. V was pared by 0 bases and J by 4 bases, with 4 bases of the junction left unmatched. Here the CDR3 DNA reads TGTGCCAGCAGCGTAGCCGGACTAGCGGCTTACAATGAGCAGTTCTTC. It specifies CASSVAGLAAYNEQFF.

Here the CDR3 reads CAWSVRSGRSTQYF. The CDR3 DNA is TGTGCCTGGAGTGTACGTAGCGGGAGGTCTACGCAGTATTTT. V usage is TRBV30 and J usage is TRBJ2-3, with 10 nucleotides matching TRBD2. Germline values: CDR1 GTSNPN, CDR2 SVGIG (reference sequence). V shed 0 bases and J 8 bases; nucleotides not matched to a gene: 5. The CDR3 contains 14 residues.

The CDR3 loop reads CASSAAGTLTYEQYF. In DNA, the CDR3 is TGTGCCAGTAGTGCCGCCGGGACGCTAACCTACGAGCAGTACTTC. The V gene is TRBV19, the J gene TRBJ2-7, with D perhaps being TRBD1 or TRBD2 (5 bases each). The germline gives CDR1 LNHDA, CDR2 SQIVND (reference sequence). This CDR3 is 15 amino acids long. V was clipped by 5 bases and J by 2 bases, with 16 bases between them. The variable domain in full, completed from reference TRBV19 and TRBJ2-7, reads DGGITQSPKYLFRKEGQNVTLSCEQNLNHDAMYWYRQDPGQGLRLIYYSQIVNDFQKGDIAEGYSVSREKKESFPLTVTSAQKNPTAFYLCASSAAGTLTYEQYFGPGTRLTVT.

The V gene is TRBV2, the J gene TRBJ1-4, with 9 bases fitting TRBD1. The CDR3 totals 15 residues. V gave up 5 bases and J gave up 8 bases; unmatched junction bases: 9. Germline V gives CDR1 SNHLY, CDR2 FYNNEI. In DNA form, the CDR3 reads TGTGCCAGCAGTATAACAGGGGGCTTGGGGGAAAAACTGTTTTTT. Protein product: CASSITGGLGEKLFF.

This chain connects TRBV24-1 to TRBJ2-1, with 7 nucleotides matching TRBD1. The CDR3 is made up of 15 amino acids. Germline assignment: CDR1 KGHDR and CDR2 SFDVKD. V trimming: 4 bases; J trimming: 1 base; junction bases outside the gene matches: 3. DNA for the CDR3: TGTGCCACCAGTGAGTTGGACAGGTCCTACAATGAGCAGTTCTTC. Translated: CATSELDRSYNEQFF.

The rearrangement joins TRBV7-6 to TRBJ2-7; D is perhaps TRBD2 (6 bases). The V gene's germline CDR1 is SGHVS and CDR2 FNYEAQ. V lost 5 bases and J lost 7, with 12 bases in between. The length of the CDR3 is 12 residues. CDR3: CASSLGTGEQYF. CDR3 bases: TGTGCCAGCAGCCTAGGGACTGGGGAGCAGTACTTC.

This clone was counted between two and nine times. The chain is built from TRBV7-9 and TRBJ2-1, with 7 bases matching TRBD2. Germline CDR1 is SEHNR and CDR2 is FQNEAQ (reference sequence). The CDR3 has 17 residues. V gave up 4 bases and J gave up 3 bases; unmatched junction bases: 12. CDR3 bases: TGTGCCAGCAGCTCCATAACCGGGACTAACTACTACAATGAGCAGTTCTTC. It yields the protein CASSSITGTNYYNEQFF. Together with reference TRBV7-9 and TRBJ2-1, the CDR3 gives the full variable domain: DTGVSQNPRHKITKRGQNVTFRCDPISEHNRLYWYRQTLGQGPEFLTYFQNEAQLEKSRLLSDRFSAERPKGSFSTLEIQRTEQGDSAMYLCASSSITGTNYYNEQFFGPGTRLTVL.

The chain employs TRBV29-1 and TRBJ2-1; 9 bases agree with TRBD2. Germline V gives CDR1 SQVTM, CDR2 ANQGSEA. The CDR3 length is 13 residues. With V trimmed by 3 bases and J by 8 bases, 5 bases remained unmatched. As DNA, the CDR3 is TGCAGCGTTGAGGCGGGAGGGGTTTATGAGCAGTTCTTC. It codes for CSVEAGGVYEQFF.

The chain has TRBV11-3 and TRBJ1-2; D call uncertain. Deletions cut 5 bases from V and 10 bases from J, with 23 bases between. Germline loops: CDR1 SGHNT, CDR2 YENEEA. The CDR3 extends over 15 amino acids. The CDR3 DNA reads TGTGCCAGCAGCGCGCACTCAATAGGACTAGAGGACTACACCTTC. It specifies CASSAHSIGLEDYTF.

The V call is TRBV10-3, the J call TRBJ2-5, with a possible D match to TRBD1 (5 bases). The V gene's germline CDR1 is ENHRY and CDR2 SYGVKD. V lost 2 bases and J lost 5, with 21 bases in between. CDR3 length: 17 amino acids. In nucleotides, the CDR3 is TGTGCCATCAGTGAGACTGAAAGGGGCGGCGAGGCGGAGACCCAGTACTTC. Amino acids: CAISETERGGEAETQYF.

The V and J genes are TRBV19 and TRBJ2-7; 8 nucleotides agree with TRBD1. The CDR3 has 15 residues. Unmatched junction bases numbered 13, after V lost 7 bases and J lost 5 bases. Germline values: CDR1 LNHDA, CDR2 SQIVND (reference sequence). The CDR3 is CASTSRQGFVNEQYF. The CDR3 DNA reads TGTGCCAGTACTTCCCGACAGGGGTTTGTCAACGAGCAGTACTTC.

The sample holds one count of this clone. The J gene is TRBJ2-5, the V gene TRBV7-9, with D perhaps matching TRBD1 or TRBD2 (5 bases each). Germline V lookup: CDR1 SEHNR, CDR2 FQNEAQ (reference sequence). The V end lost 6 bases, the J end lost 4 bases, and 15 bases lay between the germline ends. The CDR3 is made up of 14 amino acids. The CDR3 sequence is CASRPLLGRETQYF. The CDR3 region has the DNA TGTGCCAGCAGACCCCTCTTGGGACGAGAGACCCAGTACTTC.

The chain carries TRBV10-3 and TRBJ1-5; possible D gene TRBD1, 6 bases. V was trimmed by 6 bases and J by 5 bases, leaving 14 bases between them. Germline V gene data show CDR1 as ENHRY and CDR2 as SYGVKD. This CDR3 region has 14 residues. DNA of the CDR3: TGTGCCATCAGAGAACAGGGACCCCATCAGCCCCAGCATTTT. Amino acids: CAIREQGPHQPQHF.

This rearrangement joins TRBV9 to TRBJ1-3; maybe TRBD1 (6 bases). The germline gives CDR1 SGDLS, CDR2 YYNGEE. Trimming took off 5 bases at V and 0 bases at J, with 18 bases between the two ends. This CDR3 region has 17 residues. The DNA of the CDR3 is TGTGCCAGCAGTGTCGCTTTGGGACAAACCTCTGGAAACACCATATATTTT. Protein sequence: CASSVALGQTSGNTIYF. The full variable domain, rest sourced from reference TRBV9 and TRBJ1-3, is DSGVTQTPKHLITATGQRVTLRCSPRSGDLSVYWYQQSLDQGLQFLIQYYNGEERAKGNILERFSAQQFPDLHSELNLSSLELGDSALYFCASSVALGQTSGNTIYFGEGSWLTVV.

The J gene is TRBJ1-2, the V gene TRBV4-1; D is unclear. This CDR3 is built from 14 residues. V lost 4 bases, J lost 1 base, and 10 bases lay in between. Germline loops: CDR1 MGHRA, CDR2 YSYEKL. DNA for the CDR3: TGCGCCAGCAGCCCCCCCGACCTTAACTATGGCTACACCTTC. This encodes CASSPPDLNYGYTF.